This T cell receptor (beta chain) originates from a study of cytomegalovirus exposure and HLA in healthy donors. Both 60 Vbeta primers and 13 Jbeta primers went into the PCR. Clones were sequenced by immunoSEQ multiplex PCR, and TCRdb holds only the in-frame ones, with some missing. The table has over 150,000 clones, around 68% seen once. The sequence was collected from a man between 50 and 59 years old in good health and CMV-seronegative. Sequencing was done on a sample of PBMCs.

The CDR3 is CASSLERGGGSLHYGYTF. In DNA form, the CDR3 reads TGTGCCAGCAGCTTAGAGCGCGGAGGGGGCTCCCTCCACTATGGCTACACCTTC. The chain couples TRBV11-2 to TRBJ1-2, with 7 bases that match TRBD1. This CDR3 spans 18 amino acids. The ends lost 0 bases at V and 3 bases at J; junction bases unmatched: 13. Germline-derived CDR1 and CDR2 are SGHAT and FQNNGV.